The clone carrying this T cell receptor (beta chain) came up a few times. Its target is not known. The data belong to a study of identical twins. Study findings and constraints: The study based its conclusions on cross-sectional statistical analysis and did not follow the same donors. Where beta out-of-frame sequences were concerned, excess twin sharing was weaker.

Each CDR3 protein gets one entry after TCRdb re-called the 5' RACE reads with MiXCR. The data contain about 190,000 distinct CDR3 sequences, less than 20% of them singletons. The CDR3 covers 15 residues. The V gene's germline CDR1 is SGHAT and CDR2 FQNNGV. Trimming shortened V by 5 bases and J by 5 bases, and 16 bases separated the two germline ends. The sample was also linked to a second study, of T cells expressing NK-cell markers. That source reports: Out of eight donors sequenced, seven tested HCMV-seropositive and the remaining one seronegative. HCMV specificity was not established for the expanded NKG2C+ T cell clones.

The sequence derives from a woman aged 18-30 years in good health. Sequenced input: CD8+ T cells sorted from blood. The chain couples TRBV11-2 to TRBJ2-1; tentatively, D is TRBD2 (6 bases). CDR3 sequence reads: CASSPPQRVHNEQFF. For the CDR3, the DNA is TGTGCCAGCAGCCCCCCGCAGCGGGTACACAATGAGCAGTTCTTC. The whole variable domain, remainder taken from reference TRBV11-2 and TRBJ2-1, is EAGVAQSPRYKIIEKRQSVAFWCNPISGHATLYWYQQILGQGPKLLIQFQNNGVVDDSQLPKDRFSAERLKGVDSTLKIQPAKLEDSAVYLCASSPPQRVHNEQFFGPGTRLTVL.